A selection of T cell receptor beta chains follows, all from one sample in a study of blood T cells in healthy people across ages. TCRdb used MiXCR to reprocess the 5' RACE reads, holding one entry per CDR3 protein. Among roughly 1,500,000 distinct CDR3 sequences listed, roughly a third were seen once. Sequencing was done on a sample of blood. The receptor source for this set is a woman aged 25 to 45 in good health. Each CDR3 is given with its conserved first and last residue. D genes are given only for firm matches. Size is stated for part of the rows, as once, few or many counts, or as a class when the clone is expanded.

clone_size j_call d_call v_call cdr3_aa cdr3_nt
few TRBJ1-5 TRBD1 TRBV7-8 CASKKDRGRFQPQHF TGTGCCAGCAAGAAAGACAGGGGGCGTTTTCAGCCCCAGCATTTT
many TRBJ2-7 - TRBV29-1 CSVRTVSDEQYF TGCAGCGTGAGGACAGTATCGGACGAGCAGTACTTC
- TRBJ1-2 - TRBV7-9 CASSLGGDYGGYTF TGTGCCAGCAGCTTAGGAGGAGACTATGGTGGCTACACCTTC
few TRBJ2-7 TRBD2 TRBV3-1 CASSQSGSRHEQYF TGTGCCAGCAGCCAGAGCGGGAGCAGGCACGAGCAGTACTTC
many TRBJ2-3 - TRBV29-1 CREVERSRTDTQYF TGCAGAGAAGTAGAGCGGAGCCGCACAGATACGCAGTATTTT
few TRBJ1-2 TRBD1 TRBV28 CASIDGTGDYGYTF TGTGCCAGCATCGATGGGACAGGGGACTATGGCTACACCTTC
many TRBJ2-1 - TRBV11-2 CASTPNGYEQFF TGTGCCAGCACCCCAAATGGGTATGAGCAGTTCTTC
few TRBJ2-1 - TRBV6-5 CASSLRQGGWNEQFF TGTGCCAGCAGTTTAAGGCAGGGCGGTTGGAATGAGCAGTTCTTC
- TRBJ2-5 - TRBV2 CASAQEARETQYF TGTGCCAGCGCCCAGGAGGCTCGGGAGACCCAGTACTTC
- TRBJ2-7 TRBD1 TRBV4-1 CAGSQGGQGPSEQYF TGCGCCGGCAGCCAGGGGGGACAGGGGCCATCCGAGCAGTACTTC
few TRBJ1-6 - TRBV2 CASSVGASLTLHF TGTGCCAGCAGTGTGGGGGCTTCACTCACCCTCCACTTT
- TRBJ1-1 TRBD1 TRBV29-1 CSVTRGLAEAFF TGCAGCGTTACCAGGGGGTTGGCTGAAGCTTTCTTT
- TRBJ2-3 - TRBV12-3/TRBV12-4 CVSRSRADTQYF TGTGTCAGCAGATCGAGAGCAGATACGCAGTATTTT
few TRBJ1-1 TRBD1 TRBV29-1 CSVRQGSNTEAFF TGCAGCGTGCGACAGGGTTCGAACACTGAAGCTTTCTTT
few TRBJ2-1 TRBD1 TRBV3-1 CASSDRTGNEQFF TGTGCCAGCAGCGATAGGACAGGGAATGAGCAGTTCTTC
many TRBJ2-3 TRBD2 TRBV7-2 CASSQTSGRTDTQYF TGTGCCAGCAGCCAAACTAGCGGGCGAACAGATACGCAGTATTTT
- TRBJ2-1 - TRBV4-2 CASSQAPGAGNNEQFF TGTGCCAGCAGCCAAGCCCCCGGTGCTGGGAACAATGAGCAGTTCTTC
- TRBJ1-5 - TRBV6-1 CASDPAAYSNQPQHF TGTGCCAGTGACCCAGCAGCTTATAGCAATCAGCCCCAGCATTTT
- TRBJ2-2 - TRBV11-2 CASSLWGATFTGELFF TGTGCCAGCAGCTTATGGGGGGCTACCTTCACCGGGGAGCTGTTTTTT
few TRBJ2-3 - TRBV20-1 CSGGAFTDTQYF TGCAGTGGCGGGGCATTCACAGATACGCAGTATTTT
- TRBJ1-2 - TRBV12-3/TRBV12-4 CASSSAGHYGYTF TGTGCCAGCAGTTCTGCAGGGCACTATGGCTACACCTTC
- TRBJ1-2 TRBD1 TRBV29-1 CSVVNQGAGGYTF TGCAGCGTTGTTAATCAGGGGGCGGGTGGCTACACCTTC
- TRBJ2-3 TRBD2 TRBV2 CASMTSLSDTQYF TGTGCCAGCATGACTAGCTTATCAGATACGCAGTATTTT
- TRBJ2-3 - TRBV6-2/TRBV6-3 CASSSGPNTDTQYF TGTGCCAGTTCCTCGGGACCAAACACAGATACGCAGTATTTT
many TRBJ2-6 - TRBV6-6 CASGNVLTF TGTGCCAGCGGCAACGTCCTGACTTTC
many TRBJ1-5 TRBD1 TRBV7-2 CASSRDRGQPQHF TGTGCCAGCAGCCGAGACAGGGGGCAGCCCCAGCATTTT
- TRBJ2-3 - TRBV11-1 CASSHSSETQYF TGTGCCAGCAGCCATTCCTCGGAGACGCAGTATTTT
few TRBJ2-1 TRBD1 TRBV9 CASSPQGFHEQFF TGTGCCAGCAGCCCACAGGGGTTCCATGAGCAGTTCTTC
- TRBJ1-2 - TRBV20-1 CSARAKYYGYTF TGCAGTGCTAGGGCCAAGTACTATGGCTACACCTTC
- TRBJ2-7 TRBD1 TRBV20-1 CSAPNRGATYEQYF TGCAGTGCCCCAAACAGGGGAGCAACCTACGAGCAGTACTTC
- TRBJ2-7 - TRBV4-2 CASSQEWVGAGYEQYF TGTGCCAGCAGCCAAGAGTGGGTGGGAGCGGGCTACGAGCAGTACTTC
few TRBJ1-4 - TRBV20-1 CSASDRPNEKLFF TGCAGTGCTAGTGACAGACCGAATGAAAAACTGTTTTTT
many TRBJ2-4 - TRBV29-1 CSVGWQGAAKNIQYF TGCAGCGTTGGTTGGCAGGGTGCTGCCAAAAACATTCAGTACTTC
few TRBJ2-1 - TRBV24-1 CATSDGNEQFF TGTGCCACCAGTGATGGTAATGAGCAGTTCTTC
- TRBJ1-1 - TRBV7-2 CASSPVGTRFPEAFF TGTGCCAGCAGCCCTGTTGGGACACGCTTCCCTGAAGCTTTCTTT
- TRBJ1-5 - TRBV20-1 CSATETEHSNQPQHF TGCAGTGCTACCGAGACGGAACATAGCAATCAGCCCCAGCATTTT
- TRBJ2-5 TRBD1 TRBV20-1 CSARSGEGAKTQYF TGCAGTGCTAGGAGCGGAGAGGGGGCGAAGACCCAGTACTTC
- TRBJ1-5 TRBD1 TRBV20-1 CGAKGGSVGQPQHF TGCGGTGCCAAAGGGGGCAGCGTAGGCCAGCCCCAGCATTTT
- TRBJ1-5 - TRBV4-1 CASSQWVVLNSNQPQHF TGCGCCAGCAGCCAATGGGTGGTCTTAAACAGCAATCAGCCCCAGCATTTT
few TRBJ1-2 TRBD1 TRBV20-1 CSATTRDSFNYGYTF TGCAGTGCCACGACCCGGGACAGCTTTAACTATGGCTACACCTTC
once TRBJ2-5 - TRBV28 CASSLPGRETRYF TGTGCCAGCAGTTTGCCGGGACGCGAGACCCGGTACTTC
many TRBJ2-6 - TRBV11-2 CASSPWGAGANVLTF TGTGCCAGCAGCCCCTGGGGGGCTGGGGCCAACGTCCTGACTTTC
few TRBJ2-5 TRBD2 TRBV4-1 CASSQGRLAGQETQYF TGCGCCAGCAGCCAAGGCCGACTAGCAGGTCAAGAGACCCAGTACTTC
few TRBJ2-7 - TRBV18 CASSPGITGHQQYF TGTGCCAGCTCACCGGGCATTACTGGCCACCAGCAGTACTTC
- TRBJ2-1 - TRBV7-9 CASSRWRGQSSYNEQFF TGTGCCAGCAGCCGCTGGCGGGGGCAGAGCTCCTACAATGAGCAGTTCTTC
- TRBJ2-3 TRBD2 TRBV6-2/TRBV6-3 CASKRLAGGPWDTQYF TGTGCCAGCAAAAGACTAGCGGGAGGGCCTTGGGATACGCAGTATTTT